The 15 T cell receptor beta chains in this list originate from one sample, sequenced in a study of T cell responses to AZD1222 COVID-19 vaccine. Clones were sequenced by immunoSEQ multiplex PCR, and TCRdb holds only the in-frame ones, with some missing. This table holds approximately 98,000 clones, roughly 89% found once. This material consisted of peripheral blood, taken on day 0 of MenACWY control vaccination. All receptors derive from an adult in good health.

The DNA of the CDR3 is TGTGCCAGCGGCGGGACAGGGGTAACCTACGAGCAGTACTTC. This sequence encodes CASGGTGVTYEQYF. The chain couples TRBV6-5 to TRBJ2-7; TRBD1 agrees at 10 bases. CDR3 length: 14 amino acids. Trimming at V came to 8 bases and at J to 2 bases, leaving 6 bases not matched to a gene. Per germline, CDR1 MNHEY and CDR2 SVGAGI.

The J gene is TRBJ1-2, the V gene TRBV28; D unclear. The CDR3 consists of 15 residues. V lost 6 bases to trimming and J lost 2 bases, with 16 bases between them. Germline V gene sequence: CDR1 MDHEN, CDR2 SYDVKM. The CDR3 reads CASSPLTGLNYGYTF. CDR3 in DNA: TGTGCCAGCAGCCCCCTGACGGGATTAAACTATGGCTACACCTTC.

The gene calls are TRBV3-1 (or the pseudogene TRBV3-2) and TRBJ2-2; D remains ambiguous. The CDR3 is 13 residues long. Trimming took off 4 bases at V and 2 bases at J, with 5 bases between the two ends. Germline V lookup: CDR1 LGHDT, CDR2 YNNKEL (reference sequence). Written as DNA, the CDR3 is TGTGCCAGCAGCCCTAGTAACACCGGGGAGCTGTTTTTT. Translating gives CASSPSNTGELFF.

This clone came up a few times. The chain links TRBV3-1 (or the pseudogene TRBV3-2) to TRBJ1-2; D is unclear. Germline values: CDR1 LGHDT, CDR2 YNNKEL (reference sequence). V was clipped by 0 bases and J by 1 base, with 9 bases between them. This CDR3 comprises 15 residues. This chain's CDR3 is CASSQDQGLNYGYTF. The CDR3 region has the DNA TGTGCCAGCAGCCAAGATCAAGGCCTTAACTATGGCTACACCTTC.

The CDR3 nucleotides read TGTGCCAGCAGCGACAGAGTTTATGGCTACACCTTC. The encoded protein is CASSDRVYGYTF. The V call is TRBV12-3 or TRBV12-4, the J call TRBJ1-2, with D possibly TRBD1 on 5 matching bases. CDR3 length: 12 residues. V was shortened by 6 bases and J by 5 bases, with 10 bases between the two germline ends.

The CDR3 is CSVDEGLGQPQHF. The CDR3 bases are TGCAGCGTTGATGAAGGGCTAGGGCAGCCCCAGCATTTT. The rearrangement links TRBV29-1 to TRBJ1-5; D not certain. The germline CDR1 and CDR2 sequences are SQVTM and ANQGSEA. This CDR3 spans 13 amino acids. Trimming left V 3 bases short and J 7 bases short, with 13 bases between.

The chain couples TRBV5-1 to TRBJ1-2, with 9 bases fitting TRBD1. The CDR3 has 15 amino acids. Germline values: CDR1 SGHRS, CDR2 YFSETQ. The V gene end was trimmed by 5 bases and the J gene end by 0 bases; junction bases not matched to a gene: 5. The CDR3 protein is CASSPGQGPNYGYTF. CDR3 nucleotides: TGCGCCAGCAGTCCGGGACAGGGACCTAACTATGGCTACACCTTC.

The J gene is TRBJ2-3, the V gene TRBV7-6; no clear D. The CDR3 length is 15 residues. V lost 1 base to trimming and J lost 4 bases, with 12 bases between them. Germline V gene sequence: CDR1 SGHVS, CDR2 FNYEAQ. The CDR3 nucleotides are TGTGCCAGCAGCTTAGACCCCTCTAGTGCAGATACGCAGTATTTT. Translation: CASSLDPSSADTQYF.

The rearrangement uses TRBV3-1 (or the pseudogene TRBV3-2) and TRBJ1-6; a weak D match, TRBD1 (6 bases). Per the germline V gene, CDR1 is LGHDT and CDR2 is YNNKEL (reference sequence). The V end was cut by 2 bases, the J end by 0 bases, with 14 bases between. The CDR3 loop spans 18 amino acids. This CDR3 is CASSQRLGQSSYNSPLHF. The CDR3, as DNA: TGTGCCAGCAGCCAAAGGCTCGGACAGAGCTCCTATAATTCACCCCTCCACTTT.

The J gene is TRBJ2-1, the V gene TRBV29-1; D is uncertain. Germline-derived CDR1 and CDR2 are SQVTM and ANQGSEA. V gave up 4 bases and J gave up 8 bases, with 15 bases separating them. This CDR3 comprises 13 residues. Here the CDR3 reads CSVGEVSMDEQFF. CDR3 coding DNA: TGCAGCGTTGGAGAGGTCAGTATGGATGAGCAGTTCTTC.

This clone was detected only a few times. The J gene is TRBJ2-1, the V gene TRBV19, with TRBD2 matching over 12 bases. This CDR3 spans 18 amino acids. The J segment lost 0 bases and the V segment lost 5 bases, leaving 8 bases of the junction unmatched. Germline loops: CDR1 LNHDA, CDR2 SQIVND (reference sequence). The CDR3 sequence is CASSLFGTSGSSYNEQFF. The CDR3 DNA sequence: TGTGCCAGTAGTCTTTTCGGGACTAGCGGGTCCTCCTACAATGAGCAGTTCTTC.

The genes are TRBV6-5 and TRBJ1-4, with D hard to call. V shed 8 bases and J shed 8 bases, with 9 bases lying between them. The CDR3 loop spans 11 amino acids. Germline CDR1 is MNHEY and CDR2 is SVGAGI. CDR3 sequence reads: CASHSGEKLFF. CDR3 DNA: TGTGCCAGCCATTCCGGGGAAAAACTGTTTTTT.

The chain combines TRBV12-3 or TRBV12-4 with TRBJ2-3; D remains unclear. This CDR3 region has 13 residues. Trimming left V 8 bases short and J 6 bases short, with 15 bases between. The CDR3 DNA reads TGTGCCAGCGTTGCTCCGTCACACGATACGCAGTATTTT. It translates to CASVAPSHDTQYF.

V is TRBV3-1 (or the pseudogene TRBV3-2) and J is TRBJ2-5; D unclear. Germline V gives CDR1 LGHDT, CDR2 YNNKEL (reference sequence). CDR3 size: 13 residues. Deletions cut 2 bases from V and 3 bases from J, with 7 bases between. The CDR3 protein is CASSQTSKETQYF. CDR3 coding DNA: TGTGCCAGCAGCCAAACCTCAAAAGAGACCCAGTACTTC.

The CDR3 DNA sequence: TGTGCCACCAGCAGGGACAGTCCGAACACCGGGGAGCTGTTTTTT. This translates into CATSRDSPNTGELFF. The chain uses TRBV15 and TRBJ2-2; D perhaps matches TRBD1 (6 bases). V was cut by 3 bases and J by 0 bases, with 8 bases left in between. CDR3 size: 15 residues. CDR1 and CDR2 (germline): LNHNV, YYDKDF (reference sequence).